The rows below give T cell receptor beta chains drawn from one sample of a study of blood T cells in healthy people across ages. TCRdb used MiXCR to reprocess the 5' RACE reads, holding one entry per CDR3 protein. This table has more than 650,000 distinct CDR3 sequences, 22% appearing once. Sequenced material: blood. These receptors were collected from a man aged 70 or older in good health. Each CDR3 is given with its conserved first and last residue.

j_gene,len,v_gene,CDR3aa
TRBJ2-1,15,TRBV29-1,CSSWGTSGSEGEQFF
TRBJ2-1,15,TRBV4-3,CASSQALALYNEQFF
TRBJ1-4,15,TRBV15,CATSSQGATNEKLFF
TRBJ1-3,13,TRBV30,CAWRPGRRNTIYF
TRBJ1-2,13,TRBV14,CASSLGRYYGYTF
TRBJ2-1,16,TRBV7-9,CASSLVRTGSYNEQFF
TRBJ2-2,16,TRBV28,CASSSRDGWGTGELFF
TRBJ2-1,17,TRBV7-8,CASSLRPSGSSYNEQFF
TRBJ1-2,13,TRBV20-1,CSAVGQVYYGYTF
TRBJ2-1,14,TRBV2,CASRKITSYNEQFF
TRBJ1-1,16,TRBV5-1,CASSLVAGGADTEAFF
TRBJ2-2,14,TRBV2,CARQGEINTGELFF
TRBJ2-3,13,TRBV29-1,CSVEAGNTDTQYF
TRBJ2-3,15,TRBV7-2,CASRRLAASTDTQYF
-,14,TRBV6-5,CASSPRREGNEQFF
TRBJ1-2,10,TRBV29-1,CSHWAPGYTF
TRBJ1-2,12,TRBV29-1,CSVEIWGGGYTF
TRBJ1-5,13,TRBV29-1,CSVGGGGNQPQHF
TRBJ2-1,16,TRBV6-2/TRBV6-3,CASRDTGHLSYNEQFF
TRBJ2-7,12,TRBV29-1,CSVLLDSYEQYF
TRBJ2-1,15,TRBV12-3/TRBV12-4,CASNARGPAYNEQFF
TRBJ2-2,15,TRBV5-8,CASSLGTTGTGELFF
TRBJ1-5,12,TRBV30,CAWSTSNQPQHF
TRBJ2-4,17,TRBV3-1,CASSSPWEGRSKNIQYF
TRBJ1-3,16,TRBV14,CASSQDIGRIGNTIYF
TRBJ2-7,14,TRBV10-3,CAISEAGPTSEQYF
TRBJ1-5,13,TRBV4-1,CASSQDSYQPQHF
TRBJ1-1,14,TRBV20-1,CSAVGQLMNTEAFF
TRBJ1-2,12,TRBV12-3/TRBV12-4,CASREPSYGYTF
TRBJ2-3,15,TRBV24-1,CATSDTSGRTDTQYF
TRBJ1-1,14,TRBV5-4,CASSYTTGGTEAFF
TRBJ2-7,14,TRBV5-1,CASSSGQGSDEQYF
TRBJ1-2,16,TRBV24-1,CATSDPDRGRNYGYTF
TRBJ2-1,15,TRBV5-1,CASSFRDSSYNEQFF
TRBJ2-5,15,TRBV9,CASSVEGVIRETQYF
TRBJ2-1,11,TRBV12-3/TRBV12-4,CASSYIDEQFF
TRBJ2-1,14,TRBV7-6,CASSRSGRWNEQFF
TRBJ2-5,13,TRBV7-2,CATGLAGGETQYF
TRBJ2-2,15,TRBV11-2,CASSLTGTRTGELFF
TRBJ2-3,14,TRBV5-1,CASGSRTVWDTQYF
TRBJ1-2,11,TRBV12-3/TRBV12-4,CASRLGGGYTF
TRBJ2-3,15,TRBV29-1,CSVTGGAKLTDTQYF
TRBJ2-3,14,TRBV15,CATSRKTSTDTQYF
TRBJ2-3,13,TRBV10-1,CASTGLATDTQYF
TRBJ2-3,14,TRBV7-3,CASKGTPSTDTQYF
TRBJ1-4,14,TRBV12-3/TRBV12-4,CASSLRQAQEKLFF
TRBJ2-3,15,TRBV5-1,CASSFRDSITDTQYF
TRBJ2-5,15,TRBV7-8,CASSVTSGGQETQYF
TRBJ1-2,13,TRBV20-1,CSARQGTIAGYTF
TRBJ2-1,12,TRBV30,CAWSLSFNEQFF